This entry lists 9 T cell receptor beta chains sequenced from one sample in a study of radiation and T cells in renal cell carcinoma. The data were produced by immunoSEQ multiplex PCR, yet TCRdb's version contains in-frame clones alone and is incomplete. The repertoire holds some 7,900 clones, with less than 65% as singletons. Treatment meaning: treatment-naive control, cytoreductive nephrectomy. The sequences come from tumor tissue, collected from a patient whose treatment was nephrectomy without radiotherapy. Receptors originate from a woman between 65 and 79 years old with renal cell carcinoma.

The CDR3 here is CASSLGLAGGSQETQYF. The CDR3 DNA reads as TGTGCCAGCAGCTTAGGGCTAGCGGGGGGGTCCCAAGAGACCCAGTACTTC. The rearrangement uses TRBV7-6 and TRBJ2-5; 12 bases are shared with TRBD2. This CDR3 is built from 17 residues. V lost 1 base to trimming and J lost 1 base; unmatched junction nucleotides: 4. Germline CDR1 is SGHVS and CDR2 is FNYEAQ.

The CDR3 nucleotides are TGTGCCAGCAGCGAACTTGACCAGAACTCCTACGAGCAGTACTTC. This encodes CASSELDQNSYEQYF. This chain links TRBV7-8 with TRBJ2-7, with D unresolved. The CDR3 is 15 residues long. CDR1 SGHVS and CDR2 FQNEAQ come from the germline V gene. Between the trimmed V and J ends, which lost 5 bases and 0 bases, there was a span of 14 bases.

The chain recombines TRBV28 with TRBJ2-3, with D perhaps TRBD1 (5 bases). The length of the CDR3 is 14 residues. V lost 3 bases and J lost 1, with 8 bases in between. Germline CDR1 reads MDHEN; CDR2 reads SYDVKM. The DNA of the CDR3 is TGTGCCAGCAGTTTTTTACAGGGCACAGATACGCAGTATTTT. It encodes CASSFLQGTDTQYF.

There are a few counts of this clone. The chain combines TRBV6-5 with TRBJ1-1; possible D gene TRBD1, 6 bases. Germline V gene data show CDR1 as MNHEY and CDR2 as SVGAGI. Trimming took 7 bases from V and 2 from J, leaving 14 bases between them. This CDR3 contains 14 residues. Here the CDR3 DNA reads TGTGCCAGCACCAAAACAGGGTACAACACTGAAGCTTTCTTT. Amino acid sequence: CASTKTGYNTEAFF.

The rearrangement uses TRBV7-8 and TRBJ1-3; D not resolved. Trimming removed 1 base at V and 0 bases at J, with 7 bases between. The CDR3 is 15 amino acids. Germline CDR1 SGHVS, CDR2 FQNEAQ. The CDR3: CASSLVAGSGNTIYF. The CDR3 nucleotides are TGTGCCAGCAGCTTAGTCGCAGGCTCTGGAAACACCATATATTTT.

The chain carries TRBV11-3 and TRBJ2-1; TRBD2 matches 10 bases. Germline V gene sequence: CDR1 SGHNT, CDR2 YENEEA. This CDR3 is 14 amino acids long. V shed 6 bases and J 4 bases; nucleotides not matched to a gene: 3. This CDR3 reads CASSSSGGYNEQFF. The DNA for the CDR3 is TGTGCCAGCAGTTCTAGCGGGGGTTACAATGAGCAGTTCTTC.

The V call is TRBV9, the J call TRBJ2-2; D remains unclear. Trimming cost V 3 bases and J 1 base, with 7 bases left between them. Germline V CDR1 and CDR2: SGDLS, YYNGEE. The CDR3 length is 14 residues. The CDR3 DNA sequence: TGTGCCAGCAGCGGCAACTTGAACACCGGGGAGCTGTTTTTT. Its translation is CASSGNLNTGELFF.

This chain joins TRBV19 and TRBJ2-5, with D perhaps matching TRBD2 (6 bases). Per germline, CDR1 LNHDA and CDR2 SQIVND (reference sequence). The CDR3 has 13 amino acids. V shed 3 bases and J shed 5 bases, with 10 bases lying between them. The CDR3 loop is CASSIFGGETQYF. The CDR3 DNA follows: TGTGCCAGTAGTATCTTTGGGGGGGAGACCCAGTACTTC.

The V call is TRBV7-9, the J call TRBJ2-3, with D tentatively TRBD1 (6 bases). CDR1 is SEHNR, CDR2 FQNEAQ, per germline (reference sequence). The CDR3 runs to 15 residues. Trimming stripped 6 bases from V and 0 bases from J, with 13 bases between. The DNA of the CDR3 is TGTGCCAGCAGTGACGGACAGACTAGCACAGATACGCAGTATTTT. This gives the protein CASSDGQTSTDTQYF.